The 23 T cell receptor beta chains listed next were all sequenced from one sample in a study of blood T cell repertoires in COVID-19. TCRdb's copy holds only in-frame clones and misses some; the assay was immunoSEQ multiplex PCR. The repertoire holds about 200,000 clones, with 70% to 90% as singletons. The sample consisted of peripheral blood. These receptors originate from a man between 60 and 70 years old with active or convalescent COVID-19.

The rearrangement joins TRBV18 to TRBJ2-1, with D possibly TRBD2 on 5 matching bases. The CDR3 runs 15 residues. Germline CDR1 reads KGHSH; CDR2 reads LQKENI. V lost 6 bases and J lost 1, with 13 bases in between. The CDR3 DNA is TGTGCCAGCTCCCAAAGCCGGGGATCCTACAATGAGCAGTTCTTC. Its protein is CASSQSRGSYNEQFF.

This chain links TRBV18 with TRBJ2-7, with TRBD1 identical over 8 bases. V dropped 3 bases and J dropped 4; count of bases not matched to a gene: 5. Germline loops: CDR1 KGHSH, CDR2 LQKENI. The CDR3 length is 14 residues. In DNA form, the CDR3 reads TGTGCCAGCTCACCGGGGACAGGCCAGTACGAGCAGTACTTC. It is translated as CASSPGTGQYEQYF. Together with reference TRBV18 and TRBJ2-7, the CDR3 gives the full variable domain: NAGVMQNPRHLVRRRGQEARLRCSPMKGHSHVYWYRQLPEEGLKFMVYLQKENIIDESGMPKERFSAEFPKEGPSILRIQQVVRGDSAAYFCASSPGTGQYEQYFGPGTRLTVT.

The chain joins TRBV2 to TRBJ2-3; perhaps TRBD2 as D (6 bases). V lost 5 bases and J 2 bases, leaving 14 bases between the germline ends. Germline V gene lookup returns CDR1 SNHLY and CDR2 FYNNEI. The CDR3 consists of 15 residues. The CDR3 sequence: CASSYHGGYTDTQYF. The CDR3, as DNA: TGTGCCAGCAGTTACCATGGAGGGTACACAGATACGCAGTATTTT.

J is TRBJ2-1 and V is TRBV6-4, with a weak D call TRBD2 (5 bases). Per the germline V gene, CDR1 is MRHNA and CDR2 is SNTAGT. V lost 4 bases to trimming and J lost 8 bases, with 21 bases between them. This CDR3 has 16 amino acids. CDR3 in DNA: TGTGCCAGCAGTGTTGGATTGGGGTCTAGCAGGCATGAGCAGTTCTTC. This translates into CASSVGLGSSRHEQFF.

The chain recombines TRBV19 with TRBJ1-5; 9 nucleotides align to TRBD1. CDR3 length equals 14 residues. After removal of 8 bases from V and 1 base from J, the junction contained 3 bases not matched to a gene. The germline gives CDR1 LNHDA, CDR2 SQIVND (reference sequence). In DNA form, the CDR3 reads TGTGCCAGTCAGGGACAGGGAAGCAATCAGCCCCAGCATTTT. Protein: CASQGQGSNQPQHF.

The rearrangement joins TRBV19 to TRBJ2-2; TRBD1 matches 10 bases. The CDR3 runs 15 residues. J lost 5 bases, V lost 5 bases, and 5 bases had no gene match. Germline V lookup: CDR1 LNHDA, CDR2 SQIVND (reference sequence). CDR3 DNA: TGTGCCAGTAGTCGGACAGGGGGAGGGACCGGGGAGCTGTTTTTT. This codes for CASSRTGGGTGELFF.

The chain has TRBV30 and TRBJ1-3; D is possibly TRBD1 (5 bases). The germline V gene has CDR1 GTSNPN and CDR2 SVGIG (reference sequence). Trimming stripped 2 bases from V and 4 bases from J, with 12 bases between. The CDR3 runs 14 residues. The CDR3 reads CAWSKRGSGNTIYF. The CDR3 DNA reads TGTGCCTGGAGTAAAAGGGGATCCGGAAACACCATATATTTT.

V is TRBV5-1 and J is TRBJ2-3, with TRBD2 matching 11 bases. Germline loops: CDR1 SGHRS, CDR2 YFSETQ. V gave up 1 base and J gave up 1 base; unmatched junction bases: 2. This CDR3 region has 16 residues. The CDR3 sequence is CASSLRGLAGTDTQYF. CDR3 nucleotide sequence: TGCGCCAGCAGCTTGCGGGGACTAGCGGGCACAGATACGCAGTATTTT.

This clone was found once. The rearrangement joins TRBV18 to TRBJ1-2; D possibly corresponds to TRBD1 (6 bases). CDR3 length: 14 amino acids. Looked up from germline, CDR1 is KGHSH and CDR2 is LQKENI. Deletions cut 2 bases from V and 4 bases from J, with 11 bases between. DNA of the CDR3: TGTGCCAGCTCACCATTCACAGGGACCTATGGCTACACCTTC. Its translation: CASSPFTGTYGYTF.

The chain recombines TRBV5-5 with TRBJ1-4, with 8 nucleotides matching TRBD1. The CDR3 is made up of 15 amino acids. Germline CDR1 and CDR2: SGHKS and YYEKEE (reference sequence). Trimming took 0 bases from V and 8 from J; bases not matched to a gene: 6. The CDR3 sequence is CASSLVGQGGEKLFF. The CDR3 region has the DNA TGTGCCAGCAGCTTGGTAGGACAGGGAGGCGAAAAACTGTTTTTT. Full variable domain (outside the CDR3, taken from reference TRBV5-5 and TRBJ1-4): DAGVTQSPTHLIKTRGQQVTLRCSPISGHKSVSWYQQVLGQGPQFIFQYYEKEERGRGNFPDRFSARQFPNYSSELNVNALLLGDSALYLCASSLVGQGGEKLFFGSGTQLSVL.

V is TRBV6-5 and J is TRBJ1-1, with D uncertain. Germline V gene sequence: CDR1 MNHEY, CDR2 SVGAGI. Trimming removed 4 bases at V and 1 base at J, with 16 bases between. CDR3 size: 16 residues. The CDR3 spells CASSFSSGLSNTEAFF. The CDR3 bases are TGTGCCAGCAGTTTCTCTTCCGGGTTATCGAACACTGAAGCTTTCTTT.

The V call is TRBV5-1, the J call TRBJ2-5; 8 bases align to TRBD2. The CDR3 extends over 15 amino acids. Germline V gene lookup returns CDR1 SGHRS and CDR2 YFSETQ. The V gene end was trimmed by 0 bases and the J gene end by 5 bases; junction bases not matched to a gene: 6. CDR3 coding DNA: TGCGCCAGCAGCTTGGGACTAGCGCCTCGGGAGACCCAGTACTTC. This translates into CASSLGLAPRETQYF.

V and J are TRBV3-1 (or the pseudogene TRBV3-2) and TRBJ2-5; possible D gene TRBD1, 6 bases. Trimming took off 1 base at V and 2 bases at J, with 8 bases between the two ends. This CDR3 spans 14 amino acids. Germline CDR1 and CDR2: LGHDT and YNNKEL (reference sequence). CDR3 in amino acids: CASSQGQAQETQYF. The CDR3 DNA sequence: TGTGCCAGCAGCCAAGGACAGGCTCAAGAGACCCAGTACTTC.

CDR3 DNA sequence: TGTGCCAGCAGCCAAGTCCTACGGGACAGGGCTGAAGCTTTCTTT. Protein product: CASSQVLRDRAEAFF. The V and J genes are TRBV3-1 (or the pseudogene TRBV3-2) and TRBJ1-1, with TRBD1 matching over 9 bases. The CDR3 has 15 amino acids. V lost 1 base and J lost 6; bases outside the gene matches: 6. Germline CDR1 reads LGHDT; CDR2 reads YNNKEL (reference sequence).

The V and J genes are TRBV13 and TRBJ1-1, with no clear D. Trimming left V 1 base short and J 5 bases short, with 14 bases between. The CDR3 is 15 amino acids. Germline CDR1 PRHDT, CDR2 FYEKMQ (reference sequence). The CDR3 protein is CASSLEESLRTEAFF. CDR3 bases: TGTGCCAGCAGCTTAGAGGAGAGCCTGCGGACTGAAGCTTTCTTT. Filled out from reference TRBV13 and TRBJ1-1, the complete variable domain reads AAGVIQSPRHLIKEKRETATLKCYPIPRHDTVYWYQQGPGQDPQFLISFYEKMQSDKGSIPDRFSAQQFSDYHSELNMSSLELGDSALYFCASSLEESLRTEAFFGQGTRLTVV.

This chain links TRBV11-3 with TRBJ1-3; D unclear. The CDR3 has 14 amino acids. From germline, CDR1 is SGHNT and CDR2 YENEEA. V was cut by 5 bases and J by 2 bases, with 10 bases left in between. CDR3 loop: CASSRTIAGNTIYF. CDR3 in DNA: TGTGCCAGCAGCCGGACTATAGCTGGAAACACCATATATTTT.

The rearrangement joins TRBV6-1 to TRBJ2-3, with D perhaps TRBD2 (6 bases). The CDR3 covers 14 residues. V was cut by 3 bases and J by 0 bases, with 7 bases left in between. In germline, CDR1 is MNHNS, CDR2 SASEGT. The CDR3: CASSDSGSTDTQYF. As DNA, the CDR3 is TGTGCCAGCAGTGATAGCGGCAGCACAGATACGCAGTATTTT.

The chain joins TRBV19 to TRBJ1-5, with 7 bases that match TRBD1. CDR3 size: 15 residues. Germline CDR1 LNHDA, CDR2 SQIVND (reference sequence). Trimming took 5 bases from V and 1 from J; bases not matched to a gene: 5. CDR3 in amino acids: CASSDQQGSNQPQHF. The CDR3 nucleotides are TGTGCCAGTAGTGACCAACAGGGGAGCAATCAGCCCCAGCATTTT.

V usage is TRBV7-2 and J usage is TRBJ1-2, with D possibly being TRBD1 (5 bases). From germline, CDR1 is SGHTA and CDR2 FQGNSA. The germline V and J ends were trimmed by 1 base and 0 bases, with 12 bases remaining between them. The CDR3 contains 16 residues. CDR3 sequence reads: CASSLEGAASNYGYTF. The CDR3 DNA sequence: TGTGCCAGCAGCTTAGAAGGGGCAGCTTCTAACTATGGCTACACCTTC.

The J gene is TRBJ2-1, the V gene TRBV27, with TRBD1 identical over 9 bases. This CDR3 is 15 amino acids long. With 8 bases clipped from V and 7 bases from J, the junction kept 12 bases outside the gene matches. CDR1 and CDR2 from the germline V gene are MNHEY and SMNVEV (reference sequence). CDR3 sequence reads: CASSVRGQGLNEQFF. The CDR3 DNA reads TGTGCCAGCTCAGTCCGAGGACAGGGGTTGAATGAGCAGTTCTTC.

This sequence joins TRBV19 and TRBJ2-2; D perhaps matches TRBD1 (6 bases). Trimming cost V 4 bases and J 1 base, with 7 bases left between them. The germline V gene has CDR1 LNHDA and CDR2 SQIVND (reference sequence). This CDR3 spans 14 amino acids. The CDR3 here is CASSKGQNTGELFF. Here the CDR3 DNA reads TGTGCCAGTAGTAAGGGACAGAACACCGGGGAGCTGTTTTTT.

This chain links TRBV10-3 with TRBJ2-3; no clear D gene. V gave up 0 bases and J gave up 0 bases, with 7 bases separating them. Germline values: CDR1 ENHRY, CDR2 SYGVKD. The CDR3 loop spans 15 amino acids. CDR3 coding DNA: TGTGCCATCAGTGAGTCCGGGTCTAGCACAGATACGCAGTATTTT. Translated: CAISESGSSTDTQYF.

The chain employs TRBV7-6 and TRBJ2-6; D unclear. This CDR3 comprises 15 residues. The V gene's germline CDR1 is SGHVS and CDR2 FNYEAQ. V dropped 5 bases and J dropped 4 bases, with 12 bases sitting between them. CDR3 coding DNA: TGTGCCAGCAGCCCTTCGCGAGCCGGGGCCAACGTCCTGACTTTC. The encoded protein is CASSPSRAGANVLTF.